This record concerns one TCR beta chain sequence. No antigen is known for it. This record belongs to a study of beta chain features in type 1 diabetes. Study-wide context: Cells sorted and examined across all samples totaled 85 million to 110 million.

It was via CD45RO/CCR7/CD25/CD127/CD95/CD27 that CD4+ naive, central memory, regulatory and stem cell-like memory cells were sorted. Study-wide findings and caveats: TCRB CDR3 length was moderately but significantly reduced in all four CD4+ subsets of Type 1 diabetes patients.

TCRB transcripts that were expressed got sequenced, as all of the isolated RNA had been reverse transcribed. An average approximately 3.5 million reads came from naive, central memory and regulatory T cell samples. TCRdb's copy holds only in-frame clones and misses some; the assay was immunoSEQ multiplex PCR. The repertoire consists of over 150,000 clones, with less than 9.5% occurring once and the leading ten covering more than 0.75%. Per the germline V gene, CDR1 is SGDLS and CDR2 is YYNGEE. The junction had 9 bases not matched to a gene; V was cut back by 4 bases and J by 4 bases. CDR3 length equals 16 residues.

Specimen: central memory CD4+ T cells from blood. The chain carries TRBV9 and TRBJ2-3, with 10 bases aligning to TRBD2. The sequence came from a woman aged 40 to 50 with type 1 diabetes. The CDR3 region is CASSFRAGGGSDTQYF. CDR3 bases: TGTGCCAGCAGCTTCCGAGCGGGGGGGGGTTCAGATACGCAGTATTTT.